These 17 T cell receptor beta chains came from one sample sequenced in a study of blood T cell repertoires in COVID-19. Data came from immunoSEQ multiplex PCR; TCRdb stores just in-frame clones and leaves some out. This sample has about 440,000 clones, with about 85% found just once. What was sequenced was PBMCs or T cells enriched from blood (not recorded which). Receptor source: a woman between 18 and 30 years old with acute COVID-19.

A single count supports this clone. Other DNA sequences in this sample translate to the same CDR3. The rearrangement uses TRBV7-9 and TRBJ1-2; 11 bases are a match to TRBD1. The V segment lost 5 bases and the J segment 2 bases; nucleotides outside the gene matches: 4. CDR1 and CDR2 from the germline V gene are SEHNR and FQNEAQ (reference sequence). The CDR3 length is 15 residues. CDR3 in DNA: TGTGCCAGCAGCCTGGGACAGGGGGGGAACTATGGCTACACCTTC. The encoded protein is CASSLGQGGNYGYTF.

The rearrangement links TRBV4-1 to TRBJ1-1; D is ambiguous. V was shortened by 4 bases and J by 12 bases, with 12 bases between the two germline ends. Per the germline V gene, CDR1 is MGHRA and CDR2 is YSYEKL. The length of the CDR3 is 11 residues. The CDR3 nucleotides read TGCGCCAGCAGCCGTCCCCGGGAGACTTTCTTT. Protein product: CASSRPRETFF.

V usage is TRBV4-2 and J usage is TRBJ2-1, with 9 bases fitting TRBD2. The CDR3 runs to 11 residues. CDR1 LGHNA and CDR2 YNFKEQ come from the germline V gene. The CDR3 DNA follows: TGTGGAACGGCGGGAGGGGGCGAGCAGTTCTTC. Encoded protein: CGTAGGGEQFF.

This clone occurred once. This chain joins TRBV24-1 and TRBJ2-3; tentatively, D is TRBD1 (5 bases). Trimming removed 2 bases at V and 0 bases at J, with 8 bases between. The CDR3 is 15 residues long. Per the germline V gene, CDR1 is KGHDR and CDR2 is SFDVKD. In DNA form, the CDR3 reads TGTGCCACCAGTGATTACTCAGGGAGCACAGATACGCAGTATTTT. This codes for CATSDYSGSTDTQYF.

The V and J genes are TRBV27 and TRBJ1-5; weak D call: TRBD1 (6 bases). The CDR3 is made up of 13 amino acids. The germline V and J ends were trimmed by 1 base and 6 bases, with 7 bases remaining between them. Per the germline V gene, CDR1 is MNHEY and CDR2 is SMNVEV (reference sequence). The CDR3: CASSLLQGQPQHF. The CDR3 DNA follows: TGTGCCAGCAGTTTATTACAGGGTCAGCCCCAGCATTTT.

J is TRBJ2-3 and V is TRBV10-3, with 8 positions matching TRBD1. The ends lost 5 bases at V and 0 bases at J; junction bases unmatched: 4. There are 15 residues in the CDR3. Germline CDR1 reads ENHRY; CDR2 reads SYGVKD. The CDR3 sequence: CAISRDRSSTDTQYF. In DNA, the CDR3 is TGTGCCATCAGTAGGGACAGGTCTAGCACAGATACGCAGTATTTT.

The CDR3 loop is CASSLSKRGGEQYF. In DNA, the CDR3 is TGTGCCAGCAGTTTATCGAAGCGGGGAGGAGAGCAGTACTTC. The V and J genes are TRBV27 and TRBJ2-7; 7 bases agree with TRBD2. V shed 0 bases and J 7 bases; nucleotides not matched to a gene: 6. Germline lookup yields CDR1 MNHEY and CDR2 SMNVEV (reference sequence). The CDR3 covers 14 residues.

The rearrangement joins TRBV5-6 to TRBJ2-1; 11 bases align to TRBD2. Trimming took 0 bases from V and 7 from J; bases not matched to a gene: 3. CDR1 is SGHDT and CDR2 is YYEEEE in the germline V gene. CDR3 size: 15 residues. The DNA of the CDR3 is TGTGCCAGCAGCTTGGGACTAGCGGGGCCAAATGAGCAGTTCTTC. Translated, it gives CASSLGLAGPNEQFF.

The J gene is TRBJ2-1, the V gene TRBV5-1; unclear D gene. This CDR3 contains 19 residues. From germline, CDR1 is SGHRS and CDR2 YFSETQ. Trimming pared 0 bases from V and 4 bases from J, leaving 23 bases between. DNA of the CDR3: TGCGCCAGCAGCTTGGGGTCGTTGGCTCCTCAGTCCCTTTACAATGAGCAGTTCTTC. Translating it yields CASSLGSLAPQSLYNEQFF. Using reference TRBV5-1 and TRBJ2-1 for the parts outside the CDR3, the full variable domain is KAGVTQTPRYLIKTRGQQVTLSCSPISGHRSVSWYQQTPGQGLQFLFEYFSETQRNKGNFPGRFSGRQFSNSRSEMNVSTLELGDSALYLCASSLGSLAPQSLYNEQFFGPGTRLTVL.

The chain links TRBV4-2 to TRBJ1-6, with TRBD1 matching 8 bases. Looked up from germline, CDR1 is LGHNA and CDR2 is YNFKEQ. The CDR3 loop spans 15 amino acids. Trimming cost V 3 bases and J 6 bases; bases outside gene matches: 4. CDR3 nucleotide sequence: TGTGCCAGCAGCCAGAAAGACAGGGGTAATTCACCCCTCCACTTT. Encoded protein: CASSQKDRGNSPLHF.

The gene calls are TRBV25-1 and TRBJ2-2; weak D call: TRBD1 (6 bases). CDR1 MGHDK and CDR2 SYGVNS come from the germline V gene. The CDR3 loop spans 15 amino acids. The V end was cut by 4 bases, the J end by 3 bases, with 12 bases between. The CDR3 spells CASSARGQYTGELFF. The CDR3 nucleotides read TGTGCCAGCAGTGCTAGAGGACAGTACACCGGGGAGCTGTTTTTT.

In its sample, this clone was seen once. The chain joins TRBV5-4 to TRBJ2-2; D remains unclear. The ends were cut back, 1 base at V and 8 bases at J, with 9 bases in the middle. Germline V gives CDR1 SGHNT, CDR2 YYREEE (reference sequence). The CDR3 contains 13 residues. The CDR3 coding sequence is TGTGCCAGCAGCTTGCCCCCCTTGGGGGAGCTGTTTTTT. Translation gives CASSLPPLGELFF.

This chain uses TRBV29-1 with TRBJ1-5; 10 bases are a match to TRBD1. Germline values: CDR1 SQVTM, CDR2 ANQGSEA. The junction had 5 bases not matched to a gene; V was cut back by 6 bases and J by 6 bases. The CDR3 is made up of 13 amino acids. The CDR3 bases are TGCAGCGTGGGGGGGACAGGGGCTCAGCCCCAGCATTTT. It codes for CSVGGTGAQPQHF.

J is TRBJ1-5 and V is TRBV27; D not resolved. Germline lookup yields CDR1 MNHEY and CDR2 SMNVEV (reference sequence). V was cut by 5 bases and J by 3 bases, with 20 bases left in between. This CDR3 has 17 residues. This CDR3 reads CASSPRVLTLSNQPQHF. The CDR3 nucleotides are TGTGCCAGCAGTCCCCGGGTCCTTACACTTTCCAATCAGCCCCAGCATTTT.

The chain is built from TRBV11-2 and TRBJ1-3, with D unclear. CDR1 SGHAT and CDR2 FQNNGV come from the germline V gene. The CDR3 runs 14 residues. Trimming stripped 6 bases from V and 4 bases from J, with 13 bases between. In DNA, the CDR3 is TGTGCCAGCAGGATAGGGAGGTCGGGAAACACCATATATTTT. Protein: CASRIGRSGNTIYF.

The V gene is TRBV5-4, the J gene TRBJ1-2; the match to TRBD1 covers 10 bases. The CDR3 spans 13 residues. Trimming removed 2 bases from V and 7 bases from J; junction bases left unmatched: 2. CDR1 and CDR2 from the germline V gene are SGHNT and YYREEE (reference sequence). The CDR3 here is CASSFGQGGGYTF. The CDR3 DNA reads TGTGCCAGCAGCTTTGGACAGGGGGGTGGCTACACCTTC.

This clone was counted a few times. This chain uses TRBV6-6 with TRBJ1-6; TRBD1 agrees at 10 bases. Germline-derived CDR1 and CDR2 are MNHNY and SVGAGI (reference sequence). This CDR3 region has 15 residues. J lost 6 bases, V lost 6 bases, and 5 bases had no gene match. CDR3 sequence reads: CASRRQGATNSPLHF. Written as DNA, the CDR3 is TGTGCCAGCAGGAGACAGGGGGCGACTAATTCACCCCTCCACTTT.